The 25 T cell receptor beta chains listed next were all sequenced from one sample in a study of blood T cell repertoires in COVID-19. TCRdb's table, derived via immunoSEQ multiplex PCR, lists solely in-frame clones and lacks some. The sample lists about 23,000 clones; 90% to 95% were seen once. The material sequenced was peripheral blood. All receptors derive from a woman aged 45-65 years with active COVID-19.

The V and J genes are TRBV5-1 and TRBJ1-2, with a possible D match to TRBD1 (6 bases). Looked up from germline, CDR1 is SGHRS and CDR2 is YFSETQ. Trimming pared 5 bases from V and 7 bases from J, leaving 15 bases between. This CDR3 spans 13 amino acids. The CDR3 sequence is CASRAGEIGGYTF. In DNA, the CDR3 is TGCGCCAGCAGGGCAGGGGAAATAGGTGGCTACACCTTC.

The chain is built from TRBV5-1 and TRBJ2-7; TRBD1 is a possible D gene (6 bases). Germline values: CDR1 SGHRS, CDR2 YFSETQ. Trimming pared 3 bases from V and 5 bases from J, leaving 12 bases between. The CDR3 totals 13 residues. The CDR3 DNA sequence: TGCGCCAGCAGCTCCCCAGGGGAGAACGAGCAGTACTTC. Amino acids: CASSSPGENEQYF.

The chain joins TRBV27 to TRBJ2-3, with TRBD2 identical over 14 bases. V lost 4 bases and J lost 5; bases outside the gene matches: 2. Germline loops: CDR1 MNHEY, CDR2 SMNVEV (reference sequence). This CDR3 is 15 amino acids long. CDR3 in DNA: TGTGCCAGCAGTTCCGGGACTAGCGGGGGAGATACGCAGTATTTT. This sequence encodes CASSSGTSGGDTQYF.

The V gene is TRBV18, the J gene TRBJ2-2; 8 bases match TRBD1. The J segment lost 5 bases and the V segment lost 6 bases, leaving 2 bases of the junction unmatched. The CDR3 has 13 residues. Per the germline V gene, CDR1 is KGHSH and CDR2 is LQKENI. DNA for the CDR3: TGTGCCAGCTCGGACAGGGAGACCGGGGAGCTGTTTTTT. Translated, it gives CASSDRETGELFF. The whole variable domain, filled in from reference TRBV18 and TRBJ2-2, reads NAGVMQNPRHLVRRRGQEARLRCSPMKGHSHVYWYRQLPEEGLKFMVYLQKENIIDESGMPKERFSAEFPKEGPSILRIQQVVRGDSAAYFCASSDRETGELFFGEGSRLTVL.

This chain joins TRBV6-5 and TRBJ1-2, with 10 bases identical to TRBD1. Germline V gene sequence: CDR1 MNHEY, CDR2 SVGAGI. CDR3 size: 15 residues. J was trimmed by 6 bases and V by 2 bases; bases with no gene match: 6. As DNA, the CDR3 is TGTGCCAGCAGTTACCTCCGGGACAGGGGTGATGGCTACACCTTC. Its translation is CASSYLRDRGDGYTF.

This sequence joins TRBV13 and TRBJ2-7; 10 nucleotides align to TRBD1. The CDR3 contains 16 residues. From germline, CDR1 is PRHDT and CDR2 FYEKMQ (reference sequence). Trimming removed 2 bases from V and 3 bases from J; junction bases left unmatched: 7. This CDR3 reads CASSLNPDRGYYEQYV. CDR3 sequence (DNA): TGTGCCAGCAGCTTAAACCCGGACAGGGGGTACTACGAGCAGTACGTC.

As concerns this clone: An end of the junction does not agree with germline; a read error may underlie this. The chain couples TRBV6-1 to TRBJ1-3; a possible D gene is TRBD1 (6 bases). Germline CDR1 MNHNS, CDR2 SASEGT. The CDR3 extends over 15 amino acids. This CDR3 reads CASSEAGTTGNTIYF. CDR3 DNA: TGTGCCAGCAGCGAAGCCGGGACAACTGGAAACACCATATATTTT.

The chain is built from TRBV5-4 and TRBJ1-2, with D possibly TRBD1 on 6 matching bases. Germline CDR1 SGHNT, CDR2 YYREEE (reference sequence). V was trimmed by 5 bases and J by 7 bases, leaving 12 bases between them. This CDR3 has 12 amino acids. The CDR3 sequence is CASRAGALGYTF. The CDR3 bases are TGTGCCAGCAGGGCGGGGGCGCTTGGCTACACCTTC.

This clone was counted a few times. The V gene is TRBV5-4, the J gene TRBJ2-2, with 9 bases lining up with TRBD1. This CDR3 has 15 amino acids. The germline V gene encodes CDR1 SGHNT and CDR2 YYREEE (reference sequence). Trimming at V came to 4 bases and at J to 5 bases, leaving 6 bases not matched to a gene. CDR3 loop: CASSPGQGDTGELFF. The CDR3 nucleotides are TGTGCCAGCAGCCCGGGACAGGGAGATACCGGGGAGCTGTTTTTT.

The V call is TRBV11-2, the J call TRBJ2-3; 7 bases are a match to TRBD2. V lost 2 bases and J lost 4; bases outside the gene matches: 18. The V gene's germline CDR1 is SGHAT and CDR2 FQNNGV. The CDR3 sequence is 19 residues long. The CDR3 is CASSLRASGQLGVPDTQYF. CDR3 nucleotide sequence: TGTGCCAGCAGCTTAAGGGCTAGCGGCCAATTGGGGGTACCAGATACGCAGTATTTT.

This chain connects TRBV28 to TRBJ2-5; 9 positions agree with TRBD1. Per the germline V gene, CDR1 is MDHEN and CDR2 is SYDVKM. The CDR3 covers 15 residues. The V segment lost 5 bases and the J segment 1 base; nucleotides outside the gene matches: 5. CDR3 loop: CASSLWTGVQETQYF. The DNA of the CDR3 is TGTGCCAGCAGTCTCTGGACAGGGGTCCAAGAGACCCAGTACTTC.

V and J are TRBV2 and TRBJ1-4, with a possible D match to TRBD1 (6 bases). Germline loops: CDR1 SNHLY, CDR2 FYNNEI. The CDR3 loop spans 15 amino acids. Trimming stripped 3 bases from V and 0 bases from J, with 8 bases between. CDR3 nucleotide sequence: TGTGCCAGCAGTGAGGGGACATCAACTAATGAAAAACTGTTTTTT. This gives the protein CASSEGTSTNEKLFF.

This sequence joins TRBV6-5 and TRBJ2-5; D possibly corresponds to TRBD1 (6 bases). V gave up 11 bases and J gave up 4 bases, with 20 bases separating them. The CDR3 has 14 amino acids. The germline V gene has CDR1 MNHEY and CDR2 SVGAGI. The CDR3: CAGGRGGVGETQYF. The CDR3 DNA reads TGTGCCGGTGGAAGAGGGGGTGTTGGAGAGACCCAGTACTTC.

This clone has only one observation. The CDR3 nucleotides read TGTGCCAGTAGTAGGACAACCGATGGCTACACCTTC. Translating gives CASSRTTDGYTF. The chain is built from TRBV19 and TRBJ1-2; TRBD1 might be the D (5 bases). Trimming took 4 bases from V and 6 from J, leaving 9 bases between them. The CDR3 has 12 residues. CDR1 is LNHDA, CDR2 SQIVND, per germline (reference sequence).

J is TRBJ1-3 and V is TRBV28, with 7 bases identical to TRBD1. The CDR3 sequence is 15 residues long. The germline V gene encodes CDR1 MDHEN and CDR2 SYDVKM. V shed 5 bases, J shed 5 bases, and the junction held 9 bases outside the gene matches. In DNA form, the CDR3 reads TGTGCCAGCAGTCCGACAGGGAAAGTACGAAACACCATATATTTT. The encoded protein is CASSPTGKVRNTIYF.

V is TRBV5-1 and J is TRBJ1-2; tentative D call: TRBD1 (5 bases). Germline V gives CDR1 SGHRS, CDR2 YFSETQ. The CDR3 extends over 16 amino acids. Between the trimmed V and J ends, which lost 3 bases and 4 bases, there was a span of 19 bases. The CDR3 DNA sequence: TGCGCCAGCAGCTGGGGCGGACGCGGGAATACCTATGGCTACACCTTC. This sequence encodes CASSWGGRGNTYGYTF.

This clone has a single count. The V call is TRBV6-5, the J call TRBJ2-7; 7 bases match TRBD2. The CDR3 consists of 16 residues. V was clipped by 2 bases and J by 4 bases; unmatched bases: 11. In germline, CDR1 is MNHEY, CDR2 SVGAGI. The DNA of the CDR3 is TGTGCCAGCAGTTACCATGGCGGGAGTTCTATGTACGAGCAGTACTTC. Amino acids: CASSYHGGSSMYEQYF.

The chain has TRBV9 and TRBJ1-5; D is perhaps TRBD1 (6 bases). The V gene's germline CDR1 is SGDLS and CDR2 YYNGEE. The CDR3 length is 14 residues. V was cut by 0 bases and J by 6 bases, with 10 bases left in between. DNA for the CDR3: TGTGCCAGCAGCGTAGGGGACATCGGTCAGCCCCAGCATTTT. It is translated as CASSVGDIGQPQHF.

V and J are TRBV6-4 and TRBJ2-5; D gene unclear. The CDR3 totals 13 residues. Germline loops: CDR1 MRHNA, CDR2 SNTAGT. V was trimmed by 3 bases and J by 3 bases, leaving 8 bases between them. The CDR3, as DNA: TGTGCCAGCAGTGATGGGCAGAAAGAGACCCAGTACTTC. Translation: CASSDGQKETQYF.

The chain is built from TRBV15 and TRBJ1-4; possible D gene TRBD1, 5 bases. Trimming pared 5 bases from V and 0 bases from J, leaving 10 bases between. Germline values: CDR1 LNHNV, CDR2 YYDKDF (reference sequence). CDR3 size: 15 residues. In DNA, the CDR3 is TGTGCCACCAGCTCTTTGGGGCCAACTAATGAAAAACTGTTTTTT. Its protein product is CATSSLGPTNEKLFF.

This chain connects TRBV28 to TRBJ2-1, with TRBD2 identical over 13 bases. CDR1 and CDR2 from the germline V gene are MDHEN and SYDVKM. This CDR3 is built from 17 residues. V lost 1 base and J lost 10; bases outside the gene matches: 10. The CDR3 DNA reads TGTGCCAGCAGTTTATTTACTAGCGGGAGGGCCGTTGGGGAGCAGTTCTTC. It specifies CASSLFTSGRAVGEQFF. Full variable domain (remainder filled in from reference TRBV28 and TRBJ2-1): DVKVTQSSRYLVKRTGEKVFLECVQDMDHENMFWYRQDPGLGLRLIYFSYDVKMKEKGDIPEGYSVSREKKERFSLILESASTNQTSMYLCASSLFTSGRAVGEQFFGPGTRLTVL.

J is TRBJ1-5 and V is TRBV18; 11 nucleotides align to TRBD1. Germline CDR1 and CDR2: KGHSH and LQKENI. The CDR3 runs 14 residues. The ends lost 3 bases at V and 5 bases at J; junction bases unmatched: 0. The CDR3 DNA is TGTGCCAGCTCACCGGGACAGGGGGATCAGCCCCAGCATTTT. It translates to CASSPGQGDQPQHF.

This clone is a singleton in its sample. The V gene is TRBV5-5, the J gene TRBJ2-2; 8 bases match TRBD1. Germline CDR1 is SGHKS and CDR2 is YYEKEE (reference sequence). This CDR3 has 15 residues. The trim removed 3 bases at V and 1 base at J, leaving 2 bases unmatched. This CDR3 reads CASSSGTGNTGELFF. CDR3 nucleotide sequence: TGTGCCAGCAGCTCCGGGACAGGGAACACCGGGGAGCTGTTTTTT.

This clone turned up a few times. In DNA form, the CDR3 reads TGCGCCAGCAGTCCACCCCGCCCAGTGCCCTATAATTCACCCCTCCACTTT. Its protein is CASSPPRPVPYNSPLHF. The chain uses TRBV10-1 and TRBJ1-6; D is unresolved. Trimming cost V 5 bases and J 2 bases, with 16 bases left between them. The CDR3 spans 17 residues. The germline CDR1 and CDR2 sequences are WNHNN and SYGVQD (reference sequence).

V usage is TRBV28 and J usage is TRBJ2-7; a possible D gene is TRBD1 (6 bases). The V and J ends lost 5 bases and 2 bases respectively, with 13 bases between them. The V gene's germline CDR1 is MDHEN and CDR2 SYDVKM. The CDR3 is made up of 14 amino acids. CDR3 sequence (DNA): TGTGCCAGCAGTAATCAGGCAGGGGCCTACGAGCAGTACTTC. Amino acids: CASSNQAGAYEQYF.